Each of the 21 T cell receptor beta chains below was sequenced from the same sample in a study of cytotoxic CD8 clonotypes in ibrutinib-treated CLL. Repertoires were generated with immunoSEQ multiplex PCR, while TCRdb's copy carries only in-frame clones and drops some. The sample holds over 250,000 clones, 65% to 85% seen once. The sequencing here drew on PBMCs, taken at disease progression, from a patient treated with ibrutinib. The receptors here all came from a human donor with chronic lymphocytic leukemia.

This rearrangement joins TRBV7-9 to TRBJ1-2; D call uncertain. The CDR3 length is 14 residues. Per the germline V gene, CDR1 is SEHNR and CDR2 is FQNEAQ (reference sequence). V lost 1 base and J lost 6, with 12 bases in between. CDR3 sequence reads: CASSLGQPTHGYTF. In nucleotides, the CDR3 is TGTGCCAGCAGCTTAGGTCAACCGACCCATGGCTACACCTTC.

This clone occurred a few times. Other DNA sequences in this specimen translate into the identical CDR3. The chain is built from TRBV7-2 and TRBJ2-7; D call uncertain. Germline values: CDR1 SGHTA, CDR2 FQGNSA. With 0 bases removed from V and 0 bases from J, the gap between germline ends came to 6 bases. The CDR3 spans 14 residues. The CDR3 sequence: CASSLAQPSYEQYF. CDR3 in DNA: TGTGCCAGCAGCTTAGCACAGCCCTCCTACGAGCAGTACTTC.

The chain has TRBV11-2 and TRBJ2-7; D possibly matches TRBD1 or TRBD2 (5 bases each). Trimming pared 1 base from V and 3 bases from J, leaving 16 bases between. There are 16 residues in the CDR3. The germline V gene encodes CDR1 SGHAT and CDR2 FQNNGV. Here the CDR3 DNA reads TGTGCCAGCAGCTTAGGGGGTTCCGGGGCCCTCTACGAGCAGTACTTC. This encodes CASSLGGSGALYEQYF.

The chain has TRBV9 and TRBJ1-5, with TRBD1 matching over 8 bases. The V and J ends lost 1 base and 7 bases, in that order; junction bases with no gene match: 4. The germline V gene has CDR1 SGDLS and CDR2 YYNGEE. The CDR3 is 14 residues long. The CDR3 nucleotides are TGTGCCAGCAGCGTAACCGGGACAGGCCAGCCCCAGCATTTT. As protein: CASSVTGTGQPQHF.

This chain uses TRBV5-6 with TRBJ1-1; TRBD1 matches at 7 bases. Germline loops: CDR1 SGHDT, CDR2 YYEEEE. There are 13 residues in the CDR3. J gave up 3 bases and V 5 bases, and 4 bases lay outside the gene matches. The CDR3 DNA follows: TGTGCCAGCAGTTTAGACAGGGACACTGAAGCTTTCTTT. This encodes CASSLDRDTEAFF.

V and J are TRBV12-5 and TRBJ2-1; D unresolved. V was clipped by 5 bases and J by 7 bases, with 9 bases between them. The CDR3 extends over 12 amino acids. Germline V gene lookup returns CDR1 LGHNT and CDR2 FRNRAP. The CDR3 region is CASGPRLNEQFF. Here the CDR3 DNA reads TGTGCTAGTGGTCCCCGGCTAAATGAGCAGTTCTTC.

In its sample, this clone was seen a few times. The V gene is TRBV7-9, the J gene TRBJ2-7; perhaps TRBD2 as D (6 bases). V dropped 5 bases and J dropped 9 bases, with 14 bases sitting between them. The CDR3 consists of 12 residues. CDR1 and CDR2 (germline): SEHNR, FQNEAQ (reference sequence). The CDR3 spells CASSTESGLQYF. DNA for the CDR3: TGTGCCAGCAGCACCGAAAGCGGGTTGCAGTACTTC.

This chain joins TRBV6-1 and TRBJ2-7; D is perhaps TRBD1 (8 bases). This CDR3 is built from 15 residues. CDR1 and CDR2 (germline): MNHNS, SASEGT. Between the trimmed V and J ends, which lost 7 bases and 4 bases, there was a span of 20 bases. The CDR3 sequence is CASTQRGDRSYEQYF. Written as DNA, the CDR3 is TGTGCCAGCACCCAACGGGGGGACAGGTCTTACGAGCAGTACTTC.

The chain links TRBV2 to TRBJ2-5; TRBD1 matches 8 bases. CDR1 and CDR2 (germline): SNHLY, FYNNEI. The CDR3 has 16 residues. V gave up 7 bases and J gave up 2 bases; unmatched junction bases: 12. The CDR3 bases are TGTGCCAGCACTAAGGACAGGGCGGCGATACAAGAGACCCAGTACTTC. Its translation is CASTKDRAAIQETQYF.

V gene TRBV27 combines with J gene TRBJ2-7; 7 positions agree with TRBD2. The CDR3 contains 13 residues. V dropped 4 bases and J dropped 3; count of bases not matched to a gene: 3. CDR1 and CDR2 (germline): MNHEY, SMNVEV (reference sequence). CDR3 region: CASSWRGSYEQYF. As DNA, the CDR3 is TGTGCCAGCAGTTGGCGGGGGAGCTACGAGCAGTACTTC.

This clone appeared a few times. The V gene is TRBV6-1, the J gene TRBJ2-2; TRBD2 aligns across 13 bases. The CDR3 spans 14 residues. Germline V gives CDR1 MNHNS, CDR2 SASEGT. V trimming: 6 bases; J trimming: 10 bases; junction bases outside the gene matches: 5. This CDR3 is CASSPGLAGTELFF. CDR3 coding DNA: TGTGCCAGCAGCCCGGGACTAGCGGGGACGGAGCTGTTTTTT.

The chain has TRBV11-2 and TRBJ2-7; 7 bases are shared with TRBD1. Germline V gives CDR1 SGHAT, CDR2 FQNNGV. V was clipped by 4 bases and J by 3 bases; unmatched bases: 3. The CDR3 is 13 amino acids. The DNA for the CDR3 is TGTGCCAGCAGCTACCACAGGGGCTACGAGCAGTACTTC. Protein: CASSYHRGYEQYF.

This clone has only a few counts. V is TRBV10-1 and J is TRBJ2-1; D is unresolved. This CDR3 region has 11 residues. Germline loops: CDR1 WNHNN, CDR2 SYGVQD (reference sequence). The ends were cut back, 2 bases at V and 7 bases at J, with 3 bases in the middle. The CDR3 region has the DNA TGCGCCAGCAGTGAGGGGAATGAGCAGTTCTTC. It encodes CASSEGNEQFF.

The CDR3 sequence is CSVLTLSFSYEQYF. The DNA for the CDR3 is TGCAGCGTCTTGACCCTCTCCTTTTCCTACGAGCAGTACTTC. The chain couples TRBV29-1 to TRBJ2-7; D is undetermined. Germline values: CDR1 SQVTM, CDR2 ANQGSEA. The CDR3 covers 14 residues. V lost 6 bases, J lost 1 base, and 16 bases lay in between.

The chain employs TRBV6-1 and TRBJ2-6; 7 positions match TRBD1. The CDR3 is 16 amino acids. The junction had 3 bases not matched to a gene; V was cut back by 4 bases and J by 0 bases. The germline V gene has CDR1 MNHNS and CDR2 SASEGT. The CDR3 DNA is TGTGCCAGCAGTGGGGACAGCCTCTCTGGGGCCAACGTCCTGACTTTC. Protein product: CASSGDSLSGANVLTF.

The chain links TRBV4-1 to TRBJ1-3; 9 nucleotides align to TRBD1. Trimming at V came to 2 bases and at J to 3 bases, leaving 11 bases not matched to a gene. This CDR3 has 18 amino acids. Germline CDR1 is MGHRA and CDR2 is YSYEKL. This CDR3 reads CASSQPGTGRYIGNTIYF. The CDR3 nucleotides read TGCGCCAGCAGCCAACCCGGGACAGGGAGGTATATTGGAAACACCATATATTTT.

CDR3 bases: TGTGCCAGCAGCTTAGGGTCGGAGGGACAACTCTACGAGCAGTACTTC. Amino acid sequence: CASSLGSEGQLYEQYF. This chain links TRBV7-8 with TRBJ2-7, with D possibly being TRBD1 or TRBD2 (6 bases each). Deletions cut 1 base from V and 3 bases from J, with 16 bases between. The CDR3 is 16 amino acids. The germline V gene has CDR1 SGHVS and CDR2 FQNEAQ.

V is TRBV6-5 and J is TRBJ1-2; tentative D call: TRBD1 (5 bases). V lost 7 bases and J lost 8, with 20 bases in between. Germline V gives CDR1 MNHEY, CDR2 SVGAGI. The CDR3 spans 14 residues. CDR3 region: CASTFPGSLEGYTF. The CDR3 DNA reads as TGTGCCAGCACCTTTCCAGGGAGTTTGGAAGGCTACACCTTC.

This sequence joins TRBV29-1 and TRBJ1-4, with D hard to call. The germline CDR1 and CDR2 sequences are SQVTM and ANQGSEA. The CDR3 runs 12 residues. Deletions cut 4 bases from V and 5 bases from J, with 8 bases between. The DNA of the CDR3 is TGCAGCGTTGGGCAGACCAATGAAAAACTGTTTTTT. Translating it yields CSVGQTNEKLFF.

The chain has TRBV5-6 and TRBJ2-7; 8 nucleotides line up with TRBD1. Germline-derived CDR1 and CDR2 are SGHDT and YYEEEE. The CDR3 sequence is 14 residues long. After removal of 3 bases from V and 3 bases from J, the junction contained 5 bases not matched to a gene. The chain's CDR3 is CASSYTGGIYEQYF. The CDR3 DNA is TGTGCCAGCAGCTACACAGGGGGAATCTACGAGCAGTACTTC.

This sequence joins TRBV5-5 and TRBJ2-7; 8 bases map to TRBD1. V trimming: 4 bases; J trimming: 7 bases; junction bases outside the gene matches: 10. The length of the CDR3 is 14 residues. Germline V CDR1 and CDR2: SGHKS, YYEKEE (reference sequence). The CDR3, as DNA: TGTGCCAGCAGCGTAGGACAGGGACTGAGAGAGCAGTACTTC. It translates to CASSVGQGLREQYF. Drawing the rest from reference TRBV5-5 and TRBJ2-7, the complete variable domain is DAGVTQSPTHLIKTRGQQVTLRCSPISGHKSVSWYQQVLGQGPQFIFQYYEKEERGRGNFPDRFSARQFPNYSSELNVNALLLGDSALYLCASSVGQGLREQYFGPGTRLTVT.